The 19 T cell receptor beta chains given below trace back to one sample, sequenced in a study of blood T cell repertoires in COVID-19. Clones were sequenced by immunoSEQ multiplex PCR, and TCRdb holds only the in-frame ones, with some missing. The top ten clones hold 11% to 15% of a sample with 34,000 or so clones, over 80% of them seen once. Material for sequencing was peripheral blood. These TCRs come from a man in his 60s with active COVID-19.

The table lists this clone with a count of one. The rearrangement uses TRBV15 and TRBJ2-1, with 10 nucleotides matching TRBD2. Looked up from germline, CDR1 is LNHNV and CDR2 is YYDKDF (reference sequence). Trimming took 1 base from V and 2 from J; bases not matched to a gene: 8. CDR3 size: 18 residues. CDR3 sequence (DNA): TGTGCCACCAGCAGAGGACTGTCTAGCGGGAGTACCTACAATGAGCAGTTCTTC. Translation: CATSRGLSSGSTYNEQFF.

This chain joins TRBV6-5 and TRBJ2-5, with 7 bases fitting TRBD2. The V segment lost 2 bases and the J segment 9 bases; nucleotides outside the gene matches: 9. The CDR3 length is 14 residues. The V gene's germline CDR1 is MNHEY and CDR2 SVGAGI. The CDR3 loop is CASSYPGGGEAQYF. CDR3 coding DNA: TGTGCCAGCAGTTACCCGGGAGGAGGTGAGGCCCAGTACTTC.

This chain uses TRBV2 with TRBJ2-1; D ambiguous. Germline CDR1 reads SNHLY; CDR2 reads FYNNEI. The CDR3 has 13 amino acids. V was shortened by 10 bases and J by 1 base, with 11 bases between the two germline ends. Here the CDR3 reads CANQKESYNEQFF. The DNA of the CDR3 is TGTGCCAACCAGAAAGAATCCTACAATGAGCAGTTCTTC.

The V call is TRBV7-9, the J call TRBJ2-5; TRBD1 matches at 10 bases. The length of the CDR3 is 17 residues. Per germline, CDR1 SEHNR and CDR2 FQNEAQ (reference sequence). J was trimmed by 5 bases and V by 1 base; bases with no gene match: 10. The CDR3 region has the DNA TGTGCCAGCAGCTTAGGACAGGGGGCGCCCAGGGAGGAGACCCAGTACTTC. Protein: CASSLGQGAPREETQYF.

This clone was seen only a few times. The chain links TRBV9 to TRBJ2-3; 8 nucleotides align to TRBD2. CDR1 SGDLS and CDR2 YYNGEE come from the germline V gene. This CDR3 comprises 15 residues. With 4 bases clipped from V and 1 base from J, the junction kept 5 bases outside the gene matches. CDR3 nucleotides: TGTGCCAGCAGCACAAGCGGGGGTGGCACAGATACGCAGTATTTT. This encodes CASSTSGGGTDTQYF. Variable domain in full (rest from reference TRBV9 and TRBJ2-3): DSGVTQTPKHLITATGQRVTLRCSPRSGDLSVYWYQQSLDQGLQFLIQYYNGEERAKGNILERFSAQQFPDLHSELNLSSLELGDSALYFCASSTSGGGTDTQYFGPGTRLTVL.

V is TRBV5-1 and J is TRBJ2-3; 16 bases match TRBD2. Germline CDR1 SGHRS, CDR2 YFSETQ. Trimming at V came to 4 bases and at J to 6 bases, leaving 2 bases not matched to a gene. This CDR3 has 15 amino acids. DNA for the CDR3: TGCGCCAGCAGCATGGGACTAGCGGGAGGGGATACGCAGTATTTT. This codes for CASSMGLAGGDTQYF.

This clone is a singleton in its sample. This chain links TRBV7-9 with TRBJ2-5; D might be TRBD2 (5 bases). The CDR3 extends over 15 amino acids. Trimming removed 3 bases at V and 4 bases at J, with 15 bases between. CDR1 is SEHNR, CDR2 FQNEAQ, per germline (reference sequence). This CDR3 reads CASSFVAGLGETQYF. DNA of the CDR3: TGTGCCAGCAGCTTCGTCGCGGGTTTGGGAGAGACCCAGTACTTC.

The chain combines TRBV11-2 with TRBJ2-3, with 10 bases aligning to TRBD2. Germline values: CDR1 SGHAT, CDR2 FQNNGV. With V trimmed by 0 bases and J by 7 bases, 10 bases remained unmatched. The CDR3 consists of 17 residues. CDR3 in DNA: TGTGCCAGCAGCTTAGATGTAGGCCTAGCGGGGGTCCATACGCAGTATTTT. Residues: CASSLDVGLAGVHTQYF.

Written as DNA, the CDR3 is TGTGCCAGTAGTATAAACCTCGGGACTAGCGGACAAGAGACCCAGTACTTC. Its translation: CASSINLGTSGQETQYF. V is TRBV19 and J is TRBJ2-5; TRBD2 agrees at 11 bases. The CDR3 contains 17 residues. Germline assignment: CDR1 LNHDA and CDR2 SQIVND (reference sequence). Losses at the gene ends were 2 bases for V and 2 bases for J; bases not matched to a gene: 7.

The J gene is TRBJ1-4, the V gene TRBV7-9; D is possibly TRBD1 (5 bases). The CDR3 contains 15 residues. V was cut by 3 bases and J by 6 bases, with 14 bases left in between. Germline V gene lookup returns CDR1 SEHNR and CDR2 FQNEAQ (reference sequence). CDR3 nucleotide sequence: TGTGCCAGCAGCTTGCCACAGGTGGCTGATGAAAAACTGTTTTTT. Its protein product is CASSLPQVADEKLFF. Complete variable domain (other parts from reference TRBV7-9 and TRBJ1-4): DTGVSQNPRHKITKRGQNVTFRCDPISEHNRLYWYRQTLGQGPEFLTYFQNEAQLEKSRLLSDRFSAERPKGSFSTLEIQRTEQGDSAMYLCASSLPQVADEKLFFGSGTQLSVL.

This sequence joins TRBV7-9 and TRBJ2-5; 8 bases align to TRBD1. Looked up from germline, CDR1 is SEHNR and CDR2 is FQNEAQ (reference sequence). The junction had 12 bases not matched to a gene; V was cut back by 5 bases and J by 4 bases. This CDR3 region has 16 residues. The CDR3 DNA sequence: TGTGCCAGCAGCCCCCGGGGCAGGGGGCGCACAGAGACCCAGTACTTC. Protein: CASSPRGRGRTETQYF.

This clone was seen a handful of times. V usage is TRBV11-2 and J usage is TRBJ2-7; 7 bases are a match to TRBD1. J lost 2 bases, V lost 1 base, and 5 bases had no gene match. The CDR3 has 15 amino acids. CDR1 is SGHAT and CDR2 is FQNNGV in the germline V gene. Here the CDR3 DNA reads TGTGCCAGCAGCTTAGCCGACAGGGTCGCCTACGAGCAGTACTTC. Translating gives CASSLADRVAYEQYF.

The CDR3 reads CASSLIGSPGNEQFF. The CDR3 DNA reads as TGTGCCAGCTCCCTGATTGGCAGCCCAGGGAATGAGCAGTTCTTC. The V call is TRBV18, the J call TRBJ2-1, with a possible D match to TRBD1 (5 bases). Trimming pared 6 bases from V and 7 bases from J, leaving 19 bases between. Germline loops: CDR1 KGHSH, CDR2 LQKENI. This CDR3 contains 15 residues.

This chain joins TRBV3-1 (or the pseudogene TRBV3-2) and TRBJ2-7; 7 bases are a match to TRBD1. V shed 0 bases and J 6 bases; nucleotides not matched to a gene: 5. Germline CDR1 reads LGHDT; CDR2 reads YNNKEL (reference sequence). This CDR3 contains 14 residues. The CDR3 here is CASSQETGNREQYF. The CDR3 DNA reads as TGTGCCAGCAGCCAAGAGACAGGGAACCGCGAGCAGTACTTC.

The chain uses TRBV30 and TRBJ2-5; 15 bases are shared with TRBD2. CDR3 length: 17 residues. Germline-derived CDR1 and CDR2 are GTSNPN and SVGIG (reference sequence). V was clipped by 2 bases and J by 4 bases; unmatched bases: 8. The CDR3 bases are TGTGCCTGGAGTCCTGGACTAGCGGGAGGGGGGCGAGAGACCCAGTACTTC. Translating it yields CAWSPGLAGGGRETQYF.

This chain joins TRBV28 and TRBJ2-1, with 14 bases identical to TRBD2. Germline values: CDR1 MDHEN, CDR2 SYDVKM. V lost 5 bases and J lost 9; bases outside the gene matches: 9. This CDR3 is 16 amino acids long. CDR3 DNA sequence: TGTGCCAGCAGTGCTCCGGGACTAGCGGGAGTGATTGAGCAGTTCTTC. Its protein product is CASSAPGLAGVIEQFF.

This clone was recorded a few times. The chain recombines TRBV27 with TRBJ2-1; 8 positions match TRBD2. The CDR3 consists of 14 residues. CDR1 is MNHEY and CDR2 is SMNVEV in the germline V gene (reference sequence). Trimming cost V 4 bases and J 8 bases; bases outside gene matches: 7. CDR3 region: CASSWTGGPYEQFF. Written as DNA, the CDR3 is TGTGCCAGCAGTTGGACGGGAGGGCCCTATGAGCAGTTCTTC.

The chain links TRBV7-3 to TRBJ2-3, with 8 nucleotides matching TRBD2. V was clipped by 6 bases and J by 0 bases; unmatched bases: 2. In germline, CDR1 is SGHTA, CDR2 FQGTGA. The CDR3 runs 14 residues. CDR3 sequence reads: CASSPSGSTDTQYF. DNA for the CDR3: TGTGCCAGCAGTCCTAGCGGGAGCACAGATACGCAGTATTTT.

CDR3 amino acids: CATSRDLPGDTQYF. CDR3 DNA sequence: TGTGCCACCAGCAGAGATCTCCCCGGGGATACGCAGTATTTT. The chain links TRBV15 to TRBJ2-3; no reliable D call. V was trimmed by 0 bases and J by 6 bases, leaving 10 bases between them. The CDR3 is 14 amino acids. Germline V CDR1 and CDR2: LNHNV, YYDKDF (reference sequence).